The clone carrying this TCR beta chain was observed a single time. Participants spanned ages about 18 to 90 years and resided in 20 to 25 US areas. Participants' reported clinical history set cohort assignment. Before they entered the study, exposed participants had met a COVID-19 case within 2 weeks. This entry comes from a study of blood T cell repertoires in COVID-19. Per germline, CDR1 SGHAT and CDR2 FQNNGV. CDR3 size: 15 residues. Trimming pared 0 bases from V and 4 bases from J, leaving 12 bases between. The assay was immunoSEQ multiplex PCR, and TCRdb's table has in-frame clones only and misses some. The sample includes roughly 150,000 clones, about four fifths of them seen just once.

The sample consisted of PBMCs or T cells enriched from blood (not recorded which). This sequence was found in a young woman who had been exposed to COVID-19. The genes are TRBV11-2 and TRBJ1-2; D gene unclear. The CDR3 DNA follows: TGTGCCAGCAGCTTAGAGTCGGAGGTACTCTATGGCTACACCTTC. It yields the protein CASSLESEVLYGYTF. Together with reference TRBV11-2 and TRBJ1-2, the CDR3 gives the full variable domain: EAGVAQSPRYKIIEKRQSVAFWCNPISGHATLYWYQQILGQGPKLLIQFQNNGVVDDSQLPKDRFSAERLKGVDSTLKIQPAKLEDSAVYLCASSLESEVLYGYTFGSGTRLTVV.